The rows below give T cell receptor beta chains drawn from one sample of a study of fetal regulatory T cell absence and autoimmunity. The assay was immunoSEQ multiplex PCR, and TCRdb's table has in-frame clones only and misses some. The data contain around 45,000 clones, about 79% of them seen just once; the ten biggest clones take up 0.35% to 0.45%. Sequenced material: cord blood. The origin of the receptors is a newborn boy with IPEX syndrome. Each CDR3 is given with its conserved first and last residue. The order of the fields is CDR3 DNA, CDR3 protein, J gene, D gene, clone size, V gene. The D gene is left open where the match is weak. Clone size appears in some rows only: once, few, many, or a class for an expanded clone.

TGTGCCAGCAGCTTAGCAGTCTCCTACGAGCAGTACTTC | CASSLAVSYEQYF | TRBJ2-7 | . | . | TRBV7-2
TGTGCCAGCAGTTTATCCCTAGCGGGGTGGAAAGAGACCCAGTACTTC | CASSLSLAGWKETQYF | TRBJ2-5 | TRBD2 | . | TRBV27
TGCGCCAGCAGCCAAGACCTAGCCTCCTACGAGCAGTACTTC | CASSQDLASYEQYF | TRBJ2-7 | . | . | TRBV4-1
TGTGCCAGCTCACCACCGCGGGGGGGCGCAGATACGCAGTATTTT | CASSPPRGGADTQYF | TRBJ2-3 | TRBD2 | . | TRBV18
TGCGCCAGCAGCCAGATCGAGGGGGCAGAAGCTTTCTTT | CASSQIEGAEAFF | TRBJ1-1 | TRBD1 | once | TRBV4-3
TGTGCCAGCAGCTCCGGGGGCAATGAGCAGTTCTTC | CASSSGGNEQFF | TRBJ2-1 | . | . | TRBV7-9
TGTGCCAGCAGCAAAGGGTCAGGTGGCTACGAGCAGTACTTC | CASSKGSGGYEQYF | TRBJ2-7 | . | . | TRBV21-1
TGTGCCAGCAGCTTGGGACAGGGTTTTTTTAATGAAAAACTGTTTTTT | CASSLGQGFFNEKLFF | TRBJ1-4 | TRBD1 | . | TRBV11-2
TGTGCCAGCAGCTTGACCCCTAGCCGAGAGAGCTCCTACAATGAGCAGTTCTTC | CASSLTPSRESSYNEQFF | TRBJ2-1 | . | . | TRBV5-5
TGCAGCGTGGAGGGAGAGGTAGTCCAAGAGACCCAGTACTTC | CSVEGEVVQETQYF | TRBJ2-5 | . | . | TRBV29-1
TGTGCCAGCAGCAAAAAAGGGACTAGCGGGAGCTCCTACGAGCAGTACTTC | CASSKKGTSGSSYEQYF | TRBJ2-7 | . | . | TRBV21-1
TGTGCCAGCACCCCCTATTCGCGGTCGTTCACAGATACGCAGTATTTT | CASTPYSRSFTDTQYF | TRBJ2-3 | . | . | TRBV9
TGTGCCAGCAGTGCGGGACTAGCGGCTTACAATGAGCAGTTCTTC | CASSAGLAAYNEQFF | TRBJ2-1 | TRBD2 | . | TRBV27
TGTGCCAGCAGCTCGATTAGCGGGGGGCCGTGGGGTGAGCAGTTCTTC | CASSSISGGPWGEQFF | TRBJ2-1 | TRBD2 | once | TRBV7-2
TGTGCCAGCAGCTTTACGCTAGCGGCCTCCTACGAGCAGTACTTC | CASSFTLAASYEQYF | TRBJ2-7 | TRBD2 | . | TRBV7-9
TGTGCCAGCAGTGAAATTCAGGGCTATGGCTACACCTTC | CASSEIQGYGYTF | TRBJ1-2 | . | . | TRBV6-1
TGTGCCAGCAGCCCGGGGACAGGGAGAGAGACCCAGTACTTC | CASSPGTGRETQYF | TRBJ2-5 | TRBD1 | . | TRBV5-6
TGTGCCAGCAGCTTGCAAAGTCTAGCGGGAGGATACGGCAATGAGCAGTTCTTC | CASSLQSLAGGYGNEQFF | TRBJ2-1 | TRBD2 | . | TRBV5-8
TGTGCCAGCAGTGGACTAGCCAAAAACATTCAGTACTTC | CASSGLAKNIQYF | TRBJ2-4 | . | . | TRBV6-1
TGTGCCAGCAGCGTAGGGGGACTAGTTGGCAATGAGCAGTTCTTC | CASSVGGLVGNEQFF | TRBJ2-1 | TRBD2 | . | TRBV9
TGCGCCAGCACCAGGGACCCCAGCTCCTACGAGCAGTACTTC | CASTRDPSSYEQYF | TRBJ2-7 | . | . | TRBV10-1
TGTGCCAGCTCCCCGGGCGTGTTGGACAGCCCCATTAACTATGGCTACACCTTC | CASSPGVLDSPINYGYTF | TRBJ1-2 | . | . | TRBV18
TGTGCCAGCAGTCAGGGGGCCTATGGCTACACCTTC | CASSQGAYGYTF | TRBJ1-2 | TRBD1 | . | TRBV6-5
TGTGCCAGCTCACCACCCCCCAGGCCCCAGCATTTT | CASSPPPRPQHF | TRBJ1-5 | . | . | TRBV18
TGTGCCAGCAGCTTAGTGTCGGGAGTGAGCACAGATACGCAGTATTTT | CASSLVSGVSTDTQYF | TRBJ2-3 | . | few | TRBV7-6
TGTGCCAGCAGCAGGGTGAGGCAAGAGACCCAGTACTTC | CASSRVRQETQYF | TRBJ2-5 | . | once | TRBV6-5
TGTGCCAGCAGCCAAGAGAGGGGCGGGGGGCCCCTCAAAGAGACCCAGTACTTC | CASSQERGGGPLKETQYF | TRBJ2-5 | TRBD2 | . | TRBV14
TGTGCCAGCAGCTCATTGGACCCGAACACCGGGGAGCTGTTTTTT | CASSSLDPNTGELFF | TRBJ2-2 | . | . | TRBV7-9
TGTGCCAGTAGTATAGCTTCAGGGATGGGGGGAGCTTTCTTT | CASSIASGMGGAFF | TRBJ1-1 | . | once | TRBV19
TGTGCCAGTAGTAAGGGACAGGGCTATAATTCACCCCTCCACTTT | CASSKGQGYNSPLHF | TRBJ1-6 | TRBD1 | . | TRBV19
TGTGCCAGCAGCTTCCCTTGGAAGGCAGTGCCAACGGGGGCCAACGTCCTGACTTTC | CASSFPWKAVPTGANVLTF | TRBJ2-6 | . | . | TRBV7-9
TGTGCCAGCAGCTTGGCTAGCGGGATCTCCACAGATACGCAGTATTTT | CASSLASGISTDTQYF | TRBJ2-3 | TRBD2 | . | TRBV5-6
TGTGCCAGCAGTTTTACCGGGACTAGCACAGATACGCAGTATTTT | CASSFTGTSTDTQYF | TRBJ2-3 | . | . | TRBV27
TGTGCCAGCAGCTTAGCGGGTTCGTACAATGAGCAGTTCTTC | CASSLAGSYNEQFF | TRBJ2-1 | . | . | TRBV11-2
TGTGCCTGGGACAGGGAAGGAGCTTTCTTT | CAWDREGAFF | TRBJ1-1 | TRBD1 | . | TRBV30